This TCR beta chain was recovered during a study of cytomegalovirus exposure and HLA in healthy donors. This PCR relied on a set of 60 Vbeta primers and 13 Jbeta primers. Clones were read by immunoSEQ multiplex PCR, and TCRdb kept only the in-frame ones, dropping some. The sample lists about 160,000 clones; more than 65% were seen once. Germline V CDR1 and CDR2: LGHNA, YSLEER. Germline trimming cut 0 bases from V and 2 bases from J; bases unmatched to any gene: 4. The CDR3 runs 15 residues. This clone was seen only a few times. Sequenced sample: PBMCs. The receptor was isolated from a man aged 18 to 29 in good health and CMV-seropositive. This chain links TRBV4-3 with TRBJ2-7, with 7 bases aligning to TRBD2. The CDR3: CASSQDWLAAYEQYF. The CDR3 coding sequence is TGCGCCAGCAGCCAAGATTGGCTAGCGGCCTACGAGCAGTACTTC.